What follows describes a single TCR beta chain. Germline CDR1 reads SGDLS; CDR2 reads YYNGEE. The germline V and J ends were trimmed by 0 bases and 5 bases, with 12 bases remaining between them. CDR3 size: 16 residues. Patients of the Seattle cohort, enrolled during active infection, were followed longitudinally. These data belong to a study of blood T cell repertoires in COVID-19. Study information: Samples of COVID-19 (acute and convalescent) were obtained from the United States, Italy and Spain. Nucleic acid was either cDNA or gDNA, and it came from T cells, B-cell-depleted T cells, or PBMCs.

Under the authors' procedure: Amplification of reference gene primers provided the estimated nucleated cell counts. Profiling relied on immunoSEQ multiplex PCR, and the TCRdb table lists in-frame clones only, not all of them. V, J and clone size were drawn from that table, and D and trimming were deduced from the DNA. Among 130,000 or so clones listed, around 88% were seen once. This chain uses TRBV9 with TRBJ1-6, with TRBD1 as a possible D gene (5 bases). This receptor was taken from a man aged 55 to 69 with COVID-19, enrolled during active disease. The sequenced sample consisted of peripheral blood. The DNA for the CDR3 is TGTGCCAGCAGCGTAGACCCCTTGACAGATAATTCACCCCTCCACTTT. Its translation: CASSVDPLTDNSPLHF.